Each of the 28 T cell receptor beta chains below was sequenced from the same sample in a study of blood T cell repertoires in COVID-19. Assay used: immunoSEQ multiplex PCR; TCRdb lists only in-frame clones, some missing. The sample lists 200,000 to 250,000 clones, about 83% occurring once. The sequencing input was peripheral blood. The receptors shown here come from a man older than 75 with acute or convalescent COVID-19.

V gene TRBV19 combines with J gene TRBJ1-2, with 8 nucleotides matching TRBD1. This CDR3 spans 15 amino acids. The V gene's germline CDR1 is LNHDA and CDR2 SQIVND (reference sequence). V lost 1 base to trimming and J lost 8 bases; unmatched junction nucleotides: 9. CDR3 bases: TGTGCCAGTAGTATAGCCCAACAGGGGGGGATCGGCTACACCTTC. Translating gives CASSIAQQGGIGYTF.

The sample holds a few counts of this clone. This CDR3 reads CASPGRGLADNTGELFF. The CDR3 bases are TGTGCCAGCCCTGGTCGAGGACTAGCGGATAACACCGGGGAGCTGTTTTTT. The genes are TRBV6-4 and TRBJ2-2, with 10 positions matching TRBD2. V trimming: 8 bases; J trimming: 2 bases; junction bases outside the gene matches: 11. Per the germline V gene, CDR1 is MRHNA and CDR2 is SNTAGT. The CDR3 contains 17 residues.

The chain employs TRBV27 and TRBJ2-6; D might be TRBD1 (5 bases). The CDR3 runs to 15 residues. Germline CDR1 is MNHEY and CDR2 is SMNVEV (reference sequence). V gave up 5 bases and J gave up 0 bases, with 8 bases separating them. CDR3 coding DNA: TGTGCCAGCAGTCACGACAGCTCTGGGGCCAACGTCCTGACTTTC. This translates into CASSHDSSGANVLTF.

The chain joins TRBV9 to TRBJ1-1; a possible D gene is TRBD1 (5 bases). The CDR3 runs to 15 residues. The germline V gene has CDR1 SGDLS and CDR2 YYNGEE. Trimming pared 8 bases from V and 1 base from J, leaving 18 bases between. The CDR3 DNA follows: TGTGCCAGTACTAAGTTGGACATCGCGAACACTGAAGCTTTCTTT. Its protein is CASTKLDIANTEAFF.

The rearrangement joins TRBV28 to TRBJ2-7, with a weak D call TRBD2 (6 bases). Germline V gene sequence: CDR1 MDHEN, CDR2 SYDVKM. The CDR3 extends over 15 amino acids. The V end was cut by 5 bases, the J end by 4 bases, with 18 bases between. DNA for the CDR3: TGTGCCAGCAGTCTTCCAGGGAGGTCGGGATACGAGCAGTACTTC. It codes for CASSLPGRSGYEQYF.

The CDR3 sequence is CASSGQGAASNQPQHF. The CDR3 DNA reads TGTGCCAGCAGCGGACAGGGGGCGGCAAGCAATCAGCCCCAGCATTTT. The V gene is TRBV28, the J gene TRBJ1-5; TRBD1 matches 11 bases. Germline V gene sequence: CDR1 MDHEN, CDR2 SYDVKM. This CDR3 comprises 16 residues. V shed 6 bases, J shed 1 base, and the junction held 5 bases outside the gene matches. The entire variable domain, with the rest obtained from reference TRBV28 and TRBJ1-5, is as follows: DVKVTQSSRYLVKRTGEKVFLECVQDMDHENMFWYRQDPGLGLRLIYFSYDVKMKEKGDIPEGYSVSREKKERFSLILESASTNQTSMYLCASSGQGAASNQPQHFGDGTRLSIL.

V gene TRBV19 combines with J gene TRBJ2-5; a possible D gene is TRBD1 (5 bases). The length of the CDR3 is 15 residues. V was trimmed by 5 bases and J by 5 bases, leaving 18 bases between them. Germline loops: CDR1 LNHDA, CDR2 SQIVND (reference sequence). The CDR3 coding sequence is TGTGCCAGTAGTTCCAGGGCCCATCTGGGGGAGACCCAGTACTTC. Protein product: CASSSRAHLGETQYF.

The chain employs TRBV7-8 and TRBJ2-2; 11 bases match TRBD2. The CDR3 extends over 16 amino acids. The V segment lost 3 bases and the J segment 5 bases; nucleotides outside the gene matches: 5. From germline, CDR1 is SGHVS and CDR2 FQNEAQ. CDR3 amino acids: CASSLTSGTVTGELFF. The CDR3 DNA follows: TGTGCCAGCAGCTTGACTAGCGGGACTGTGACCGGGGAGCTGTTTTTT.

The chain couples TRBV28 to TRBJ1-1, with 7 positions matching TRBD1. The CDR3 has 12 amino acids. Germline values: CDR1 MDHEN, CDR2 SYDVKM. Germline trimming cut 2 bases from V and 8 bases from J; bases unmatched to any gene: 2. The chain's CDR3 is CASSLLTGEAFF. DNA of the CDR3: TGTGCCAGCAGTTTACTGACAGGGGAAGCTTTCTTT.

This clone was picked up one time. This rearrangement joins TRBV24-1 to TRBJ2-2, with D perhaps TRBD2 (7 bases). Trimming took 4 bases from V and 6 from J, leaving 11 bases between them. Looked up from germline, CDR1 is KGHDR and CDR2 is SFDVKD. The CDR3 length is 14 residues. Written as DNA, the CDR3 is TGTGCCACCAGTGAAGGGGGGGTTGCCGGGGAGCTGTTTTTT. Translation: CATSEGGVAGELFF.

In DNA form, the CDR3 reads TGTGCCACCGAAAAGTGGTCGGGGGGTGAGCAGTACTTC. Encoded protein: CATEKWSGGEQYF. The chain couples TRBV24-1 to TRBJ2-7; TRBD2 matches 7 bases. CDR1 is KGHDR, CDR2 SFDVKD, per germline. V dropped 9 bases and J dropped 7; count of bases not matched to a gene: 11. The CDR3 contains 13 residues.

CDR3 protein: CASSTSGTGGDQWLPSYGYTF. The CDR3 nucleotides read TGTGCCAGTAGTACCTCCGGGACAGGGGGAGATCAATGGTTACCTTCTTATGGCTACACCTTC. The V and J genes are TRBV19 and TRBJ1-2; 11 bases line up with TRBD1. The CDR3 contains 21 residues. V lost 4 bases to trimming and J lost 5 bases; unmatched junction nucleotides: 24. Germline V gene data show CDR1 as LNHDA and CDR2 as SQIVND (reference sequence).

The CDR3, as DNA: TGTGCCAGCAGTTGGAGATACGAGCAGTACTTC. Translating gives CASSWRYEQYF. The chain employs TRBV28 and TRBJ2-7; unclear D gene. V dropped 4 bases and J dropped 4 bases, with 5 bases sitting between them. Germline assignment: CDR1 MDHEN and CDR2 SYDVKM. There are 11 residues in the CDR3.

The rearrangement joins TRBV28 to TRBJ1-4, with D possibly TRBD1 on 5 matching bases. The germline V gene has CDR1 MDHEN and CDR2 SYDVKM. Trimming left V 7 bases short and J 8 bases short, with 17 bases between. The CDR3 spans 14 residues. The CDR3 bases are TGTGCCAGCACCGCCGGGACTCCAGGCGAAAAACTGTTTTTT. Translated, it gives CASTAGTPGEKLFF.

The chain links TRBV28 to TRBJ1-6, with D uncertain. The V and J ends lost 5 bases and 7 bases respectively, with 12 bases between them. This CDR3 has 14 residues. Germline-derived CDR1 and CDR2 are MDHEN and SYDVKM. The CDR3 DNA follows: TGTGCCAGCAGTACCGGACTGTCAAATTCACCCCTCCACTTT. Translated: CASSTGLSNSPLHF. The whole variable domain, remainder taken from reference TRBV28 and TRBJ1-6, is DVKVTQSSRYLVKRTGEKVFLECVQDMDHENMFWYRQDPGLGLRLIYFSYDVKMKEKGDIPEGYSVSREKKERFSLILESASTNQTSMYLCASSTGLSNSPLHFGNGTRLTVT.

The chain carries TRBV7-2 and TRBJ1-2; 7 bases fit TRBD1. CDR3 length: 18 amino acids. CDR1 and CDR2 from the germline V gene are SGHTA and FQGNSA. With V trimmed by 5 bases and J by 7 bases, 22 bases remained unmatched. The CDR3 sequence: CASSPRIRQGAEKVGYTF. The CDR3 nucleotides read TGTGCCAGCAGCCCCCGAATAAGACAGGGAGCGGAAAAGGTTGGCTACACCTTC.

CDR3 loop: CASSLAGVGIANEKLFF. CDR3 DNA: TGCGCCAGCAGCTTGGCCGGGGTGGGCATAGCTAATGAAAAACTGTTTTTT. The chain combines TRBV5-1 with TRBJ1-4; D unclear. CDR3 length: 17 amino acids. CDR1 and CDR2 (germline): SGHRS, YFSETQ. V dropped 0 bases and J dropped 3 bases, with 15 bases sitting between them.

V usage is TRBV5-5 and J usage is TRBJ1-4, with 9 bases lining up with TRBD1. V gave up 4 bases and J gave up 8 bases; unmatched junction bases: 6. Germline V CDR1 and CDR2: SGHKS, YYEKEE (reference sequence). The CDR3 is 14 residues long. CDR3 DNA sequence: TGTGCCAGCAGCGCCGGGACAGGGAGGGAAAAACTGTTTTTT. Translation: CASSAGTGREKLFF. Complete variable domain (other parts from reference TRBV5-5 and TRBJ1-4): DAGVTQSPTHLIKTRGQQVTLRCSPISGHKSVSWYQQVLGQGPQFIFQYYEKEERGRGNFPDRFSARQFPNYSSELNVNALLLGDSALYLCASSAGTGREKLFFGSGTQLSVL.

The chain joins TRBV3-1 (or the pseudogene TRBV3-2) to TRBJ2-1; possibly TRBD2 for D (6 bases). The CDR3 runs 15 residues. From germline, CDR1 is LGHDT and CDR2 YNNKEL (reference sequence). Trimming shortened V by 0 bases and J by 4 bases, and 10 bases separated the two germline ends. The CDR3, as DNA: TGTGCCAGCAGCCAAGATTCGGGAGTATACAATGAGCAGTTCTTC. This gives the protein CASSQDSGVYNEQFF.

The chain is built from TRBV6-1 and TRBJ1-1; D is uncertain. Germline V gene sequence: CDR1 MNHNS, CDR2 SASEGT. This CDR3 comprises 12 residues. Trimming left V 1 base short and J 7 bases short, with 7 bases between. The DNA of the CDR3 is TGTGCCAGCAGTGAAGGGACTGGTGAAGCTTTCTTT. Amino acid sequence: CASSEGTGEAFF.

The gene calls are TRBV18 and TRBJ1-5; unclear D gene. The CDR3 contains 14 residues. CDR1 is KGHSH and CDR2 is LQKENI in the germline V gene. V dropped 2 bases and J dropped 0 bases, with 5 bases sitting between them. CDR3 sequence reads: CASSPSVSNQPQHF. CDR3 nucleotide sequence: TGTGCCAGCTCACCATCCGTTAGCAATCAGCCCCAGCATTTT.

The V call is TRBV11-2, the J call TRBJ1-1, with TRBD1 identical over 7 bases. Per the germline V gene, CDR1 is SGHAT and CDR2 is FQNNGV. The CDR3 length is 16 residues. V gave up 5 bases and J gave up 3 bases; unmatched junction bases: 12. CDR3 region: CASSPTWSRGDTEAFF. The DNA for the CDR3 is TGTGCCAGCAGCCCAACCTGGAGCAGGGGGGACACTGAAGCTTTCTTT.

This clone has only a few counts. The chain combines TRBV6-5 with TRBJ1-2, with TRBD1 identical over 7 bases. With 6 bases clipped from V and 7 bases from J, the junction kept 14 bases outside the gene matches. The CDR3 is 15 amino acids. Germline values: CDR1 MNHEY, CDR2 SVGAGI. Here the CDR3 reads CASRSSRQGRGGYTF. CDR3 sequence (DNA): TGTGCCAGCAGGAGTTCGAGACAGGGACGAGGTGGCTACACCTTC.

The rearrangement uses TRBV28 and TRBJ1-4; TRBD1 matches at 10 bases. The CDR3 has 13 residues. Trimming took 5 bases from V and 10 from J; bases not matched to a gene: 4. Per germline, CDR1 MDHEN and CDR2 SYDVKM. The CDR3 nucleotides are TGTGCCAGCAGTGGGACAGGGGTAAGAAAACTGTTTTTT. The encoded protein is CASSGTGVRKLFF.

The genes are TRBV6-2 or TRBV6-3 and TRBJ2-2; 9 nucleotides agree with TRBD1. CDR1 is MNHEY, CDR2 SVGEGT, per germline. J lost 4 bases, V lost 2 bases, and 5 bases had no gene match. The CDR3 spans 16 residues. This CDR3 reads CASSYRTGAITGELFF. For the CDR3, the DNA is TGTGCCAGCAGTTACAGGACAGGGGCGATCACCGGGGAGCTGTTTTTT.

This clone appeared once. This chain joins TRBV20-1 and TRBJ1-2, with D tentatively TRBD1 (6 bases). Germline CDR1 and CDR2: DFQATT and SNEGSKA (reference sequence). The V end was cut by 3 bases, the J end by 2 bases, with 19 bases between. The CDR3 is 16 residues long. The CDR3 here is CSASKQGVPPNYGYTF. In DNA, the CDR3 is TGCAGTGCTAGTAAACAGGGTGTCCCACCAAACTATGGCTACACCTTC.

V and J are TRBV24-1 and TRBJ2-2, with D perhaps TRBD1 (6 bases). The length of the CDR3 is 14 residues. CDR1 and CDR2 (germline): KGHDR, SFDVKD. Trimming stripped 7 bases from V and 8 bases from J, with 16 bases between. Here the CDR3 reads CATSPSTGTGELFF. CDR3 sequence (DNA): TGTGCCACCAGCCCTTCTACCGGGACAGGGGAGCTGTTTTTT.

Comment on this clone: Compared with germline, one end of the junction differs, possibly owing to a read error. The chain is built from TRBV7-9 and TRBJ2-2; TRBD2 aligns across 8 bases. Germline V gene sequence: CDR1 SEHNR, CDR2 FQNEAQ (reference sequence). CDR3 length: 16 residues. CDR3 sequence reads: CASSLSSGLNTEELFF. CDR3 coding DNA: TGTGCCAGCAGCTTATCTAGCGGGTTGAACACCGAGGAGCTGTTTTTT.